This T cell receptor (beta chain) was profiled in a study of T cell responses to AZD1222 COVID-19 vaccine. Notes on the study in general: The breadth and depth of Spike-specific TCRs increased once two AZD1222 doses had been given. Only 5 to 7 AZD1222 recipients were seropositive at baseline.

The ends lost 6 bases at V and 9 bases at J; junction bases unmatched: 8. Germline V gene sequence: CDR1 MDHEN, CDR2 SYDVKM. The CDR3 consists of 15 residues. This clone showed up just once. The antigen is undetermined. Sequencing was performed with immunoSEQ multiplex PCR; in TCRdb, only in-frame clones are kept and a portion is missing. The repertoire holds 95,000 to 150,000 clones, with 70% to 90% as singletons. The V gene is TRBV28, the J gene TRBJ1-6; 10 bases align to TRBD1. This sample comprised peripheral blood, obtained on day 0 of AZD1222 vaccination. This receptor was identified in an adult in good health. The CDR3 DNA follows: TGTGCCAGCAGACCATATGGGACAGGGGTTTCACCCCTCCACTTT. It is translated as CASRPYGTGVSPLHF.